Sequencing of this T cell receptor beta chain was carried out in a study of blood T cell repertoires in COVID-19. Background on the study: PBMCs, B-cell-depleted T cells, or T cells provided the cDNA or gDNA that made up the material.

The method was immunoSEQ multiplex PCR; TCRdb's version includes in-frame clones alone and lacks a portion of them. This sample carries approximately 260,000 clones, approximately 88% of them seen once, and the ten largest clones take over 1%. Recruits, aged about 18 to 100 years, lived in roughly 22 US areas. CDR3 length: 13 amino acids. Germline V CDR1 and CDR2: SGHRS, YFSETQ. V dropped 1 base and J dropped 4 bases, with 8 bases sitting between them. Sequencing was performed on PBMCs or T cells enriched from blood (not recorded which). This sequence originates from a woman between 40 and 50 years old with acute COVID-19. The rearrangement links TRBV5-1 to TRBJ1-1, with D uncertain. CDR3 DNA sequence: TGCGCCAGCAGCTTGAATCCGGGCACTGAAGCTTTCTTT. Its translation is CASSLNPGTEAFF.